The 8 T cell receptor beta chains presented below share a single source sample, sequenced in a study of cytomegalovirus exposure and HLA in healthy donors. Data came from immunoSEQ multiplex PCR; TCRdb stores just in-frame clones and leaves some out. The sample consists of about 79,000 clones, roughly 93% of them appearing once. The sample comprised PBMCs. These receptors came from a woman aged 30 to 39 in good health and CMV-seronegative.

The DNA of the CDR3 is TGTGCCAGCAAAGACGGGAAGATTAGCACTGAAGCTTTCTTT. This encodes CASKDGKISTEAFF. This chain joins TRBV7-8 and TRBJ1-1; D not resolved. V was cut by 7 bases and J by 4 bases, with 16 bases left in between. The CDR3 consists of 14 residues. Germline V gene sequence: CDR1 SGHVS, CDR2 FQNEAQ.

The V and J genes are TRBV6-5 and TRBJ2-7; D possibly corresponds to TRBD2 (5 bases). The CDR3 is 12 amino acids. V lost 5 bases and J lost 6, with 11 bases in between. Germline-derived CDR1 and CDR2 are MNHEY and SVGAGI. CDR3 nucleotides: TGTGCCAGCAGTCGGACTCCTCTCGAGCAGTACTTC. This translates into CASSRTPLEQYF.

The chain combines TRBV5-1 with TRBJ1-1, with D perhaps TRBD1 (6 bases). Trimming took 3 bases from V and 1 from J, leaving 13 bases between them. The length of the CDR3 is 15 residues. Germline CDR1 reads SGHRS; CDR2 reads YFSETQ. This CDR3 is CASSYLGAPNTEAFF. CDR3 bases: TGCGCCAGCAGCTACCTGGGGGCTCCGAACACTGAAGCTTTCTTT.

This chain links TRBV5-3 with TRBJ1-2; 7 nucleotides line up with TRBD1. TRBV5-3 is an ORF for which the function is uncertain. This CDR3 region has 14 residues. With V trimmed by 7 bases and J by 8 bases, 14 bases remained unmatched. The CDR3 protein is CARPDFRGQGGYTF. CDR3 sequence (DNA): TGTGCCAGACCGGACTTTAGGGGGCAAGGAGGCTACACCTTC.

CDR3 in amino acids: CASSPGNPSYGYTF. As DNA, the CDR3 is TGTGCCAGCAGTCCCGGGAATCCTTCATATGGCTACACCTTC. This chain connects TRBV7-2 to TRBJ1-2, with no clear D. CDR3 size: 14 residues. The V gene lost 6 bases and the J gene lost 5 bases, with 16 bases spanning the gap. The germline gives CDR1 SGHTA, CDR2 FQGNSA.

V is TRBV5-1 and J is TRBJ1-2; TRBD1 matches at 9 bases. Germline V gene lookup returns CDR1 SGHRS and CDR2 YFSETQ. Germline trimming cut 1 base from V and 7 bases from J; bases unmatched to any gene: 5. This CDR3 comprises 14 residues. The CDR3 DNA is TGCGCCAGCAGCTTGTTACAGGGGGCGAGTGGCTACACCTTC. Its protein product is CASSLLQGASGYTF.

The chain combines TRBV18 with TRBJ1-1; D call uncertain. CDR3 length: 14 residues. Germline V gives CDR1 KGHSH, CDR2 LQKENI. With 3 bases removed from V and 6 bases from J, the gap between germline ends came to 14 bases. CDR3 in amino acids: CASSPGRAIPEAFF. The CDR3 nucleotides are TGTGCCAGCTCACCGGGGAGGGCCATCCCTGAAGCTTTCTTT.

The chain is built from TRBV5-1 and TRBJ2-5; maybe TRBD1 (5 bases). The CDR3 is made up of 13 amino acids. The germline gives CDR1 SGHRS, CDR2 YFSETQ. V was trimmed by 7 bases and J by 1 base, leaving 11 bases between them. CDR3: CASVRTSQETQYF. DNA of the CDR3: TGCGCCAGCGTTCGGACAAGCCAAGAGACCCAGTACTTC.